Here is one T cell receptor (beta chain) with its context. Antigen specificity is unknown. This sample is part of a study of CD8+ T cells in alopecia areata. Overall study findings and caveats: Elevated clonality characterized lesional scalp relative to normal scalp, particularly in alopecia totalis/universalis.

Isolated RNA was reverse transcribed into cDNA used as the sequencing template. TCRdb's table, derived via immunoSEQ multiplex PCR, lists solely in-frame clones and lacks some. Among 65,000 to 95,000 clones listed, 45% to 60% were seen once. After removal of 5 bases from V and 5 bases from J, the junction contained 14 bases not matched to a gene. The germline V gene encodes CDR1 MNHNY and CDR2 SVGAGI (reference sequence). CDR3 length equals 16 residues. The sample was NKG2D-high CD8+ T cells sorted from blood. J is TRBJ1-2 and V is TRBV6-6, with 7 nucleotides matching TRBD1. The clonotype was recovered from a human donor with alopecia areata. The CDR3 reads CASSNWDSFLNYGYTF. CDR3 in DNA: TGTGCCAGCAGTAACTGGGACAGCTTCCTAAATTATGGCTACACCTTC.